These T cell receptor beta chains were read from a single sample in a study of metastatic and nonmetastatic thyroid tumors. Through MiXCR, TCRdb re-clonotyped the PCR reads. The data hold tens of thousands of clones, with 12% observed a single time. The specimen was blood. The source of these receptors is a male donor with papillary thyroid cancer or a benign thyroid nodule (not recorded which). Some clones in this sample may be carry-over from other donors' samples. Each CDR3 is given without its conserved first and last residue. The order of the fields is clone size, J gene, V gene, CDR3 protein. Some rows have no size entry. The others give once, few or many, or a class for an expanded clone.

-	TRBJ1-1	TRBV6-1	ASRDPPGANTEAL
many	TRBJ2-3	TRBV5-1	AGRTGAGESDTQY
many	TRBJ2-6	TRBV15	ATSRGQGINVLT
many	TRBJ1-6	TRBV20-1	SARSGQVH
many	TRBJ2-1	TRBV28	ASSLLDNEQF
-	TRBJ1-4	TRBV18	ASSPRTATNEKLF
many	TRBJ2-1	TRBV7-9	ASSLARTTYNEQF
many	TRBJ1-6	TRBV3-1	ASSQGNGVTALH
many	TRBJ2-5	TRBV6-6	ASSYTTGSQETQY
many	TRBJ2-3	TRBV29-1	SVDGGKVTDTQY
many	TRBJ2-5	TRBV27	ASSLSAGETQY
few	TRBJ1-1	TRBV20-1	SASSGRGDTEAF
many	TRBJ1-6	TRBV25-1	ASSELGNSPLH
many	TRBJ2-3	TRBV6-2/TRBV6-3	ASTVPSTDTQY
many	TRBJ1-4	TRBV5-8	ASSPRTGVGNEKLF
many	TRBJ1-2	TRBV5-4	ASSLGGSGGPPGYGYT
many	TRBJ1-4	TRBV6-1	ASSELGGNIFVANEKLF
many	TRBJ1-6	TRBV4-1	ASSQGDGTGYNSPLH
few	TRBJ1-1	TRBV7-9	ASSRGTSHAEAF
few	TRBJ2-7	TRBV6-1	ASSPTGSYEQY
-	TRBJ2-5	TRBV19	ASSVQETQY
many	TRBJ1-1	TRBV2	ASNREGNTEAF
many	TRBJ1-2	TRBV3-1	ASSLGQAPRT
few	TRBJ2-7	TRBV10-3	AISTSLKTYEQY
many	TRBJ2-1	TRBV11-2	ASSSNLHEQF
many	TRBJ2-1	TRBV6-1	ASSEMGRSGGAYCF
many	TRBJ2-7	TRBV20-1	SARGGYEQY
many	TRBJ2-7	TRBV20-1	SASPIRVLSYEQY
many	TRBJ1-5	TRBV10-2	ASSESRGWGNQPQH
many	TRBJ2-3	TRBV15	ATSIGKAGSDTQY
many	TRBJ2-7	TRBV7-2	ASSTGLAGTVGQY
many	TRBJ2-7	TRBV28	ASSLSLNRDRGLYEQY
many	TRBJ2-1	TRBV25-1	ASSEETSGRNEQF
many	TRBJ1-2	TRBV11-2	ASSPNPRQTLNYGYT
many	TRBJ2-3	TRBV2	ASRPGLAGPDTQY
-	TRBJ1-2	TRBV30	AWSGAGTYGYT
many	TRBJ2-7	TRBV20-1	SARGLLAGTYEQY
many	TRBJ2-1	TRBV7-2	ASSLGFPGISYNEQF
many	TRBJ2-7	TRBV29-1	SAAGDRDEQY
many	TRBJ2-1	TRBV12-3/TRBV12-4	ASSSYNEQF
many	TRBJ2-1	TRBV20-1	SAIGTSGSSNEQF
medium-sized	TRBJ2-7	TRBV28	ASKTQPGEQY
few	TRBJ1-2	TRBV28	ANTAPSADYGHT
many	TRBJ1-2	TRBV7-8	ASSTLGTGYGYT
-	TRBJ2-3	TRBV20-1	SASSGSTDTQY
-	TRBJ2-1	TRBV6-1	ASRGSTSGAFNEQF
many	TRBJ2-7	TRBV30	AWSVSSSYEQY
many	TRBJ1-2	TRBV7-2	ASRASGRNIYGYT
medium-sized	TRBJ2-7	TRBV28	ASSSPGTSGSQYEQY
many	TRBJ2-5	TRBV28	ASSLPGRETQY
few	TRBJ2-1	TRBV4-2	ASSGALAGGYNEQF
-	TRBJ2-7	TRBV7-2	ASSTTGQFYEQY
many	TRBJ2-1	TRBV15	ATAGGLSEDYNEQF
many	TRBJ1-5	TRBV20-1	SATAGPPRDPQH
many	TRBJ2-3	TRBV9	ASSDHAGGQWEDTQY
many	TRBJ1-6	TRBV30	AWSVSHDSPLH
medium-sized	TRBJ2-7	TRBV2	ASRTNAIYEQY
many	TRBJ1-6	TRBV27	ASSWTGENSPLH
many	TRBJ1-5	TRBV20-1	SATNRDTYVYQPQH